This is a list of T cell receptor beta chains from one sample in a study of shared clonotypes between healthy human individuals. This table comes from immunoSEQ multiplex PCR, and its TCRdb copy is limited to in-frame clones, with some not included. The table shows 550,000 to 600,000 clones, with just over 75% occurring only once. Sequenced sample: PBMCs. These TCRs come from a woman in her forties in good health. Some clones in this sample may be carry-over from other donors' samples. Both conserved end residues are part of each CDR3. The D gene is left open where the match is weak.

>TRBV2|TRBD2|TRBJ2-1
CASSESGLAYNEQFF
>TRBV7-2|-|TRBJ2-1
CASSRTGNEQFF
>TRBV7-2|-|TRBJ2-1
CASSLGGGQGNEQFF
>TRBV21-1|-|TRBJ2-7
CASSSRRRGRAYEQYF
>TRBV27|-|TRBJ2-5
CASSLFGAELGTQYF
>TRBV5-1|TRBD1|TRBJ2-2
CASSRGQDRTGELFF
>TRBV2|-|TRBJ2-1
CASSLSRRGDYNEQFF
>TRBV2|TRBD2|TRBJ2-7
CASSEVAGAFREQYF
>TRBV10-1|TRBD2|TRBJ2-3
CASSDTTLAGVTDTQYF
>TRBV7-8|-|TRBJ1-5
CASSPGGEAQPQHF
>TRBV27|TRBD2|TRBJ2-5
CASSFGGRGETQYF
>TRBV5-4|-|TRBJ2-3
CASSAPKGVRDTQYF
>TRBV30|-|TRBJ1-1
CAWRDAQAWNTEAFF
>TRBV15|-|TRBJ1-4
CATSRGETATNEKLFF
>TRBV14|TRBD2|TRBJ2-1
CASSRREASYNEQFF
>TRBV5-6|-|TRBJ1-2
CASSTDNYGYTF
>TRBV28|TRBD1|TRBJ2-3
CASIGTGRADTQYF
>TRBV7-2|-|TRBJ1-1
CASSHGGRDTEAFF
>TRBV7-2|-|TRBJ1-1
CASSFVFPGSPSTEAFF
>TRBV5-4|-|TRBJ2-5
CASNPGLSTQETQYF
>TRBV5-4|TRBD1|TRBJ1-1
CASSLAGTVNTEAFF
>TRBV6-1|-|TRBJ1-2
CASRQGQGSYGYTF
>TRBV5-1|-|TRBJ1-4
CASSMGRVAEKLFF
>TRBV6-5|TRBD1|TRBJ1-4
CASSYGDTGGNEKLFF
>TRBV27|-|TRBJ2-2
CASSLPGFFGTGELFF
>TRBV28|-|TRBJ2-7
CASSPAGLGPYGQYF
>TRBV6-1|-|TRBJ2-1
CASSGREAAYNEQFF
>TRBV2|-|TRBJ2-5
CASSEAGFGVTQYF
>TRBV19|-|TRBJ2-7
CASSNRAYEQYF
>TRBV7-8|-|TRBJ2-7
CASSLVPTGSYEQYF
>TRBV28|TRBD1|TRBJ2-7
CASSYMGQSEQYF
>TRBV15|-|TRBJ2-7
CATSKEPPGLTPYEQYF
>TRBV5-6|TRBD1|TRBJ1-5
CASSRGTGPYSQPQHF
>TRBV6-5|TRBD1|TRBJ2-1
CASHSPGQGYNEQFF
>TRBV4-2|-|TRBJ1-2
CASSRPSNRDGYTF
>TRBV9|-|TRBJ1-5
CARKGDDQPQHF
>TRBV4-1|TRBD2|TRBJ2-7
CASSPHPGLAGEAYEQYF
>TRBV7-6|-|TRBJ1-1
CASSLFDGRITEAFF
>TRBV29-1|TRBD1|TRBJ1-2
CSVGDREQGYTF
>TRBV30|TRBD1|TRBJ2-7
CAWSVTGGVFYEQYF
>TRBV5-4|TRBD1|TRBJ1-1
CASSTPGQGNTEAFF
>TRBV28|-|TRBJ2-6
CASSPVNSGANVLTF
>TRBV7-3|-|TRBJ2-1
CASSPLQDRERGIGNEQFF
>TRBV7-9|TRBD2|TRBJ2-1
CASSPSGSSYNEQFF
>TRBV11-3|-|TRBJ2-2
CASSRKRDTGELFF
>TRBV5-1|-|TRBJ1-1
CASSLEGGTEAFF
>TRBV2|TRBD1|TRBJ2-7
CASSVVGTASSYEQYF
>TRBV28|-|TRBJ1-5
CAGSLGGVRDQPQHF
>TRBV30|-|TRBJ1-2
CAGGYGYTF
>TRBV28|-|TRBJ2-6
CASSLLLGSGANVLTF
>TRBV15|-|TRBJ2-1
CATSRDVTAGLEQFF
>TRBV27|TRBD1|TRBJ1-4
CASSEDRREKLFF
>TRBV10-3|TRBD1|TRBJ1-5
CATRDRGRGSNQPQHF
>TRBV7-2|TRBD2|TRBJ2-3
CASSLGTRLWYTDTQYF
>TRBV5-6|TRBD1|TRBJ1-1
CASSLARQGRGTEAFF
>TRBV28|-|TRBJ2-5
CASSLYRRETQYF
>TRBV6-6|-|TRBJ1-1
CASNNYRGTEAFF
>TRBV4-3|-|TRBJ2-3
CASSQDGVPDTQYF
>TRBV9|-|TRBJ1-1
CASSAAGENTEAFF